Listed here are 28 T cell receptor beta chains from one sample, sequenced in a study of T cell clonality in common variable immunodeficiency. Libraries were prepared by immunoSEQ multiplex PCR; TCRdb keeps only in-frame clonotypes and omits some of them. Captured here are tens of thousands of clones, none seen once; the top ten comprise approximately 2.7%. The sequenced sample consisted of peripheral blood mononuclear cells. The source of these receptors is a person aged 18 to 75 in good health.

In its sample, this clone was seen many times. The DNA ends 3 residues before the CDR3 does, and the rest of the CDR3 is filled in from the germline J gene. The rearrangement uses TRBV7-2 and TRBJ2-7; D is perhaps TRBD2 (6 bases). The CDR3 has 13 amino acids. The germline V gene has CDR1 SGHTA and CDR2 FQGNSA. V lost 1 base to trimming and J lost 5 bases, with 9 bases between them. The CDR3 sequence: CASSLGGGNEQYF. The DNA read from the CDR3 is TGTGCCAGCAGCTTAGGTGGGGGGAACGAG.

This clone was observed many times. The CDR3 end lies 3 residues beyond the end of the read and is filled in from the germline J gene. This rearrangement joins TRBV20-1 to TRBJ1-2; the D gene is possibly TRBD1 (5 bases). The CDR3 runs to 14 residues. Germline lookup yields CDR1 DFQATT and CDR2 SNEGSKA (reference sequence). Trimming removed 0 bases at V and 1 base at J, with 9 bases between. CDR3 sequence: CSARERGINYGYTF. CDR3 DNA, as far as it was read: TGCAGTGCTAGAGAGAGGGGAATTAACTATGGC.

This clone came up many times. Coverage ceases 3 residues before the CDR3 finishes, and the germline J gene fills in the end. The V call is TRBV12-3 or TRBV12-4, the J call TRBJ1-2, with D maybe TRBD1 (5 bases). V gave up 3 bases and J gave up 1 base, with 12 bases separating them. There are 15 residues in the CDR3. Partial CDR3 DNA: TGTGCCAGCAGTTTCCAAGGGGCGCTTAACTATGGC. It translates to CASSFQGALNYG. The complete CDR3 protein is CASSFQGALNYGYTF.

The sample holds many counts of this clone. The read ends 3 residues before the CDR3 terminus; that terminus is restored from the germline J gene. The chain employs TRBV5-1 and TRBJ2-7, with D uncertain. The CDR3 spans 14 residues. The V end was cut by 1 base, the J end by 3 bases, with 11 bases between. Germline V lookup: CDR1 SGHRS, CDR2 YFSETQ. The CDR3 spells CASSLLGPFYEQYF. The CDR3 bases that were read are TGCGCCAGCAGCTTGCTAGGCCCTTTCTACGAG.

This clone was picked up many times. The CDR3 region is CASSRITRDEQYF. CDR3 bases read: TGTGCCAGCAGTCGGATTACCAGGGACGAG. The chain carries TRBV2 and TRBJ2-7; perhaps TRBD1 as D (5 bases). The sequenced fragment ends 3 residues before the CDR3 boundary, so the rest is inferred from the germline J gene. V was cut by 5 bases and J by 5 bases, with 13 bases left in between. This CDR3 is 13 amino acids long. Germline V lookup: CDR1 SNHLY, CDR2 FYNNEI.

Remarks on this clone: The read ends 3 residues shy of where the CDR3 ends; the end is completed using the germline J gene. The chain carries TRBV18 and TRBJ2-1, with 8 bases aligning to TRBD1. With V trimmed by 5 bases and J by 8 bases, 14 bases remained unmatched. CDR3 length: 16 amino acids. Germline assignment: CDR1 KGHSH and CDR2 LQKENI. The DNA read from the CDR3 is TGTGCCAGCTCAAGGGAAGCCGGGACAGGCCCCGATGAG. The encoded protein is CASSREAGTGPDE. The complete CDR3 sequence is CASSREAGTGPDEQFF.

This clone was counted ten times or more. The read falls 3 residues short of the CDR3 end, and the missing part is taken from the germline J gene. The chain is built from TRBV20-1 and TRBJ1-2, with 9 bases that match TRBD1. The CDR3 has 14 amino acids. From germline, CDR1 is DFQATT and CDR2 SNEGSKA (reference sequence). V lost 6 bases, J lost 4 bases, and 9 bases stayed unmatched. The DNA read from the CDR3 is TGCAGTGCACCGGGACAGGGCCCCTCCTATGGC. It is translated as CSAPGQGPSYG. In full, the CDR3 reads CSAPGQGPSYGYTF.

This clone appeared many times. The read terminates 3 residues ahead of where the CDR3 ends, so the germline J gene completes it. V gene TRBV5-1 combines with J gene TRBJ2-7; the match to TRBD1 covers 7 bases. V was clipped by 4 bases and J by 3 bases; unmatched bases: 7. CDR1 is SGHRS, CDR2 YFSETQ, per germline. This CDR3 is 14 amino acids long. CDR3 DNA (partial): TGCGCCAGCAGCCCAGACAGGGTCGGCTACGAG. Amino acid sequence: CASSPDRVGYE. The whole CDR3 protein is CASSPDRVGYEQYF.

This clone showed up just a few times. The observed sequence ends 3 residues before the CDR3 terminus, with the missing tail filled in from the germline J gene. This chain connects TRBV10-2 to TRBJ2-5; the D gene is possibly TRBD2 (6 bases). Looked up from germline, CDR1 is WSHSY and CDR2 is SAAADI. The CDR3 totals 15 residues. Deletions cut 7 bases from V and 5 bases from J, with 20 bases between. CDR3 bases read: TGCGCCAGCAAGGCTAGCGAATATACCAAGGAGACC. It translates to CASKASEYTKET. The entire CDR3 protein reads CASKASEYTKETQYF.

This clone was found many times. The chain's CDR3 is CASSLGQGADTQYF. The sequenced part of the CDR3 DNA is TGTGCCAGCAGCCTAGGGCAGGGTGCAGATACG. The genes are TRBV2 and TRBJ2-3; D might be TRBD1 (5 bases). The DNA ends 3 residues before the CDR3 does, and the rest of the CDR3 is filled in from the germline J gene. Germline-derived CDR1 and CDR2 are SNHLY and FYNNEI. This CDR3 is built from 14 residues. Trimming left V 6 bases short and J 4 bases short, with 14 bases between.

In the case of this clone: The read halts 3 residues ahead of the CDR3 end, with the missing end drawn from the germline J gene. The chain recombines TRBV6-4 with TRBJ2-1, with TRBD2 matching 8 bases. The CDR3 has 15 residues. The germline V gene encodes CDR1 MRHNA and CDR2 SNTAGT. With V trimmed by 0 bases and J by 3 bases, 1 base remained unmatched. Incomplete CDR3 DNA: TGTGCCAGCAGTGACTCCGGGACTAGCTACAATGAG. It encodes CASSDSGTSYNE. The whole CDR3 is CASSDSGTSYNEQFF.

This clone was observed at least ten times. The read gets to within 3 residues of the CDR3 end, and the germline J gene fills in the rest. The genes are TRBV5-1 and TRBJ2-7; perhaps TRBD1 as D (5 bases). There are 14 residues in the CDR3. V was shortened by 1 base and J by 4 bases, with 12 bases between the two germline ends. Germline CDR1 and CDR2: SGHRS and YFSETQ. Here the CDR3 reads CASSLRGDPYEQYF. The CDR3 DNA, read in part, is TGCGCCAGCAGCTTGAGGGGTGACCCATACGAG.

This clone was counted many times. Read data end 3 residues before the CDR3 end; the end is taken from the germline J gene. The chain is built from TRBV7-6 and TRBJ2-3; TRBD2 might be the D (5 bases). The CDR3 is 15 residues long. Germline CDR1 is SGHVS and CDR2 is FNYEAQ. V lost 5 bases and J lost 1, with 13 bases in between. The sequenced part of the CDR3 DNA is TGTGCCAGCAGCCCCCAGCGGCTCGGCACAGATACG. Its translation: CASSPQRLGTDT. The whole CDR3 sequence reads CASSPQRLGTDTQYF. The full variable domain, its missing parts supplied by reference TRBV7-6 and TRBJ2-3, is GAGVSQSPRYKVTKRGQDVALRCDPISGHVSLYWYRQALGQGPEFLTYFNYEAQQDKSGLPNDRFSAERPEGSISTLTIQRTEQRDSAMYRCASSPQRLGTDTQYFGPGTRLTVL.

Many counts were recorded for this clone. CDR3 sequence: CSADSGSREQFF. The sequenced part of the CDR3 DNA is TGCAGCGCCGATAGCGGGAGTCGTGAG. V and J are TRBV29-1 and TRBJ2-1; TRBD2 matches at 9 bases. The read gets to within 3 residues of the CDR3 end, and the germline J gene fills in the rest. This CDR3 region has 12 residues. CDR1 and CDR2 from the germline V gene are SQVTM and ANQGSEA. The V and J ends lost 7 bases and 9 bases, in that order; junction bases with no gene match: 7.

This clone appeared many times. The CDR3 end lies 3 residues beyond the end of the read and is filled in from the germline J gene. The chain carries TRBV20-1 and TRBJ1-2; D is undetermined. CDR1 and CDR2 (germline): DFQATT, SNEGSKA (reference sequence). The length of the CDR3 is 15 residues. The CDR3 region is CSARDPRRHLEGYTF. Partial CDR3 DNA: TGCAGTGCTAGAGATCCGCGGAGGCATCTCGAGGGC.

This clone occurred many times. Read data end 3 residues before the CDR3 end; the end is taken from the germline J gene. The chain recombines TRBV5-6 with TRBJ1-5, with D tentatively TRBD1 (5 bases). Trimming left V 2 bases short and J 3 bases short, with 9 bases between. Germline V gives CDR1 SGHDT, CDR2 YYEEEE. This CDR3 is built from 14 residues. CDR3 DNA, as far as it was read: TGTGCCAGCAGCTTTGCCAGGGACAATCAGCCC. Translating it yields CASSFARDNQP. The CDR3 reads in full as CASSFARDNQPQHF.

The table lists this clone with many counts. The read comes to an end 3 residues before the CDR3 does, leaving the germline J gene to fill in the end. This rearrangement joins TRBV10-3 to TRBJ1-2; the match to TRBD1 covers 10 bases. With V trimmed by 6 bases and J by 5 bases, 9 bases remained unmatched. Germline V CDR1 and CDR2: ENHRY, SYGVKD. The CDR3 spans 15 residues. The sequenced CDR3 bases are TGTGCCATCAGAGAACCGGGACAGGGGAAATATGGC. As protein: CAIREPGQGKYG. The full CDR3 is CAIREPGQGKYGYTF.

This clone was counted at least ten times. The read ends 3 residues before the CDR3 terminus; that terminus is restored from the germline J gene. This chain links TRBV12-3 or TRBV12-4 with TRBJ1-5; D is possibly TRBD1 (6 bases). The CDR3 is 14 residues long. Between the trimmed V and J ends, which lost 0 bases and 7 bases, there was a span of 10 bases. The part of the CDR3 DNA that was read is TGTGCCAGCAGTTTAGCAGGGGGGGGCCAGCCC. It is translated as CASSLAGGGQP. The whole CDR3 reads CASSLAGGGQPQHF.

This clone was seen ten or more times. The read comes to an end 3 residues before the CDR3 does, leaving the germline J gene to fill in the end. The chain joins TRBV7-6 to TRBJ2-3; no clear D gene. The CDR3 is 13 residues long. Trimming removed 5 bases at V and 3 bases at J, with 9 bases between. Germline loops: CDR1 SGHVS, CDR2 FNYEAQ. CDR3 sequence: CASSPTSTDTQYF. The CDR3 bases that were read are TGTGCCAGCAGCCCAACTTCGACAGATACG.

This clone has only a few counts. The read gets to within 3 residues of the CDR3 end, and the germline J gene fills in the rest. The chain combines TRBV19 with TRBJ2-7; maybe TRBD1 (6 bases). The CDR3 has 14 residues. CDR1 and CDR2 from the germline V gene are LNHDA and SQIVND (reference sequence). The V end lost 1 base, the J end lost 4 bases, and 11 bases lay between the germline ends. Incomplete CDR3 DNA: TGTGCCAGTAGTATAGCGTGGGGACAATACGAG. Translating gives CASSIAWGQYE. The full CDR3 reads CASSIAWGQYEQYF.

At least ten counts were recorded for this clone. The CDR3 extends 3 residues past the end of the read, so its final part is completed from the germline J gene. The chain combines TRBV20-1 with TRBJ1-1; TRBD1 might be the D (6 bases). The CDR3 extends over 13 amino acids. The germline V and J ends were trimmed by 3 bases and 5 bases, with 13 bases remaining between them. From germline, CDR1 is DFQATT and CDR2 SNEGSKA (reference sequence). CDR3 DNA, as far as it was read: TGCAGTGCTAGTGGGGGGGCGGAGACTGAA. This encodes CSASGGAETE. The complete CDR3 protein is CSASGGAETEAFF.

This clone was detected many times. The CDR3 extends 3 residues past the end of the read, so its final part is completed from the germline J gene. The chain joins TRBV7-8 to TRBJ1-1; 8 bases match TRBD1. CDR1 is SGHVS, CDR2 FQNEAQ, per germline. The CDR3 runs to 15 residues. J lost 2 bases, V lost 5 bases, and 7 bases had no gene match. The CDR3 loop reads CASSVRTGLNTEAFF. Partial CDR3 DNA: TGTGCCAGCAGCGTAAGGACAGGGTTAAACACTGAA.

This clone showed up many times. The sequence runs out 3 residues before the end of the CDR3; the remainder is reconstructed from the germline J gene. This sequence joins TRBV5-4 and TRBJ2-1, with 15 bases that match TRBD2. The CDR3 spans 16 residues. V trimming: 3 bases; J trimming: 8 bases; junction bases outside the gene matches: 6. Germline-derived CDR1 and CDR2 are SGHNT and YYREEE (reference sequence). The CDR3: CASSSGTSGGIYEQFF. Incomplete CDR3 DNA: TGTGCCAGCAGCTCCGGGACTAGCGGGGGGATCTATGAG. Using reference TRBV5-4 and TRBJ2-1 for the parts outside the CDR3, the full variable domain is ETGVTQSPTHLIKTRGQQVTLRCSSQSGHNTVSWYQQALGQGPQFIFQYYREEENGRGNFPPRFSGLQFPNYSSELNVNALELDDSALYLCASSSGTSGGIYEQFFGPGTRLTVL.

This clone was picked up many times. The CDR3 end lies 3 residues beyond the end of the read and is filled in from the germline J gene. This chain links TRBV5-5 with TRBJ2-5; D not certain. Trimming removed 0 bases at V and 5 bases at J, with 5 bases between. CDR3 size: 12 residues. From germline, CDR1 is SGHKS and CDR2 YYEKEE (reference sequence). CDR3 region: CASSLDLETQYF. CDR3 bases read: TGTGCCAGCAGCTTGGACTTGGAGACC.

This clone has ten or more counts. The sequenced CDR3 bases are TGTGCCAGCAGTCGGACAGGGGGCCATCAGCCC. Its translation: CASSRTGGHQP. The whole CDR3 protein reads CASSRTGGHQPQHF. This chain uses TRBV12-3 or TRBV12-4 with TRBJ1-5; 11 bases are a match to TRBD1. The read ends 3 residues early relative to the CDR3; the germline J gene fills the gap. Trimming took 5 bases from V and 5 from J; bases not matched to a gene: 2. The CDR3 extends over 14 amino acids.

This clone was recorded many times. The read gets to within 3 residues of the CDR3 end, and the germline J gene fills in the rest. The chain links TRBV12-3 or TRBV12-4 to TRBJ2-7, with TRBD2 matching 7 bases. The V gene end was trimmed by 2 bases and the J gene end by 1 base; junction bases not matched to a gene: 2. This CDR3 spans 14 amino acids. CDR3 region: CASSLSGTSYEQYF. The covered CDR3 bases are TGTGCCAGCAGTTTAAGCGGGACGTCCTACGAG.

This clone came up many times. The read finishes 3 residues shy of the CDR3 end, and the germline J gene is used to complete it. This sequence joins TRBV19 and TRBJ1-1; perhaps TRBD1 as D (6 bases). This CDR3 comprises 13 residues. Germline loops: CDR1 LNHDA, CDR2 SQIVND (reference sequence). Between the trimmed V and J ends, which lost 7 bases and 4 bases, there was a span of 13 bases. The CDR3 is CASIRSGATEAFF. CDR3 DNA (partial): TGTGCCAGTATTAGGTCAGGGGCCACTGAA.

This clone was counted ten times or more. The read halts 3 residues ahead of the CDR3 end, with the missing end drawn from the germline J gene. The V and J genes are TRBV20-1 and TRBJ2-5; D unclear. Germline CDR1 is DFQATT and CDR2 is SNEGSKA (reference sequence). V shed 3 bases and J shed 1 base, with 9 bases lying between them. The CDR3 contains 13 residues. The CDR3: CSASSPPQETQYF. The CDR3 bases that were read are TGCAGTGCTAGTTCTCCTCCCCAAGAGACC.